This T cell receptor (beta chain) was obtained from a study of blood T cell repertoires in COVID-19. CDR3 length: 16 residues. Trimming left V 3 bases short and J 5 bases short, with 19 bases between. Germline CDR1 is ENHRY and CDR2 is SYGVKD. Participants were aged about 18 to 90 years, lived in 20 to 25 US areas, and enrolled virtually. Participants had their cohort set by participant-reported clinical history. Cohort 3 donors were reported recovered after two negative PCRs, clearance, or symptom resolution. Source study methods: Amplification with reference gene primers provided the estimates of nucleated cell counts. Method: immunoSEQ multiplex PCR; TCRdb's copy keeps in-frame clones and lacks some. V and J calls and clone size follow that table, whereas D and trimming were derived from the DNA. The profile shows some 250,000 clones, 86% of them singletons.

The chain has TRBV10-3 and TRBJ2-5, with D maybe TRBD1 (6 bases). The origin of this receptor is a man aged 18 to 35 who had recovered from COVID-19. The specimen sequenced was PBMCs or T cells enriched from blood (not recorded which). The CDR3 DNA reads as TGTGCCATCAGTGACTCCCCCCAGGGGTCATGGGAGACCCAGTACTTC. Translation: CAISDSPQGSWETQYF.